There are many counts of the clone carrying this TCR beta chain. Its specificity is not known. This specimen belongs to a study of T-cell memory formation after mild COVID-19. Study in general: In these data, TCR clusters were largely donor specific.

TCRalpha and TCRbeta libraries used 5'RACE with constant-segment primers and UMIs. TCRdb reprocessed the 5' RACE reads via MiXCR and lists one record per CDR3 protein. The table has fewer than 250,000 distinct CDR3 sequences, roughly a tenth seen once; the top ten hold around 3.3%. General study findings and limits: Some responding clones appeared in pre-infection memory, suggesting cross-reactive memory joined.

CDR1 SGHRS and CDR2 YFSETQ come from the germline V gene. Trimming removed 4 bases from V and 3 bases from J, with 10 bases in between. This CDR3 contains 14 residues. The sample consisted of PBMCs or a T cell subset sorted from them (not recorded which). The receptor was derived from a young man who had mild COVID-19 (a few samples of this study predate the infection). Cell type and time point are not known. The V call is TRBV5-1, the J call TRBJ2-2; possible D gene TRBD1, 5 bases. The CDR3 loop reads CASSPDSHTGELFF. The CDR3 DNA is TGCGCCAGCAGCCCTGACAGCCACACCGGGGAGCTGTTTTTT. The full variable domain, completed using reference TRBV5-1 and TRBJ2-2, is KAGVTQTPRYLIKTRGQQVTLSCSPISGHRSVSWYQQTPGQGLQFLFEYFSETQRNKGNFPGRFSGRQFSNSRSEMNVSTLELGDSALYLCASSPDSHTGELFFGEGSRLTVL.